This T cell receptor beta chain stems from a study of T cells in localized non-small cell lung cancer. Sequencing was performed with immunoSEQ multiplex PCR; in TCRdb, only in-frame clones are kept and a portion is missing. Altogether about 1,800 clones are present, 27% being singletons, with the ten largest covering over 12%. The germline V gene encodes CDR1 SGHRS and CDR2 YFSETQ. After removal of 3 bases from V and 1 base from J, the junction contained 12 bases not matched to a gene. The CDR3 extends over 18 amino acids. The specimen comprised lung tumor tissue, sampled before any cancer treatment. This receptor was identified in a woman aged 35 to 70 with stage I lung adenocarcinoma. This sequence joins TRBV5-1 and TRBJ2-1, with 8 positions matching TRBD2. CDR3 in DNA: TGCGCCAGCAGCTCGCAACCCCCGGGAGGGAGGTCCTACAATGAGCAGTTCTTC. Residues: CASSSQPPGGRSYNEQFF.